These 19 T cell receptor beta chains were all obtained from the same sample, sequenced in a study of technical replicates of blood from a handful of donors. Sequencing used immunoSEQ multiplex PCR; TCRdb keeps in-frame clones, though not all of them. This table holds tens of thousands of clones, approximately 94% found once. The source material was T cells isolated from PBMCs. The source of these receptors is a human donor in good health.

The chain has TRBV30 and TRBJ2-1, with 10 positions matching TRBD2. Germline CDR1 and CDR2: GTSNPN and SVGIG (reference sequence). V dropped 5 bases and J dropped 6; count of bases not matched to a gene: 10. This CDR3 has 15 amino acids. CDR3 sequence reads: CAWALGLAAFNEQFF. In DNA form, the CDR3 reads TGTGCCTGGGCCCTAGGACTAGCGGCATTCAATGAGCAGTTCTTC.

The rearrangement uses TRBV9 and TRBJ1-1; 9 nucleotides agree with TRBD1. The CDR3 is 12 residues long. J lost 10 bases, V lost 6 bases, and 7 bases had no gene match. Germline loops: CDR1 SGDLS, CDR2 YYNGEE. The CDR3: CASKPGQGTAFF. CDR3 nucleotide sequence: TGTGCCAGCAAACCGGGACAGGGCACAGCTTTCTTT.

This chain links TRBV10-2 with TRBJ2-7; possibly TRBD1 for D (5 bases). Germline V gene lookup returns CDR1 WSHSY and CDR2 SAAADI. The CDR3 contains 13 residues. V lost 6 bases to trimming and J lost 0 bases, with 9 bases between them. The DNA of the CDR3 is TGCGCCAGCAGCTATGACAGCTCCTACGAGCAGTACTTC. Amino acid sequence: CASSYDSSYEQYF.

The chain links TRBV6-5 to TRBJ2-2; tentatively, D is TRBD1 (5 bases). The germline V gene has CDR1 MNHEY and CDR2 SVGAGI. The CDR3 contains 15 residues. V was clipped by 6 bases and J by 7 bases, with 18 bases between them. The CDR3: CASSLAGMKGGELFF. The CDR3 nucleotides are TGTGCCAGCAGCCTGGCAGGGATGAAAGGCGGGGAGCTGTTTTTT.

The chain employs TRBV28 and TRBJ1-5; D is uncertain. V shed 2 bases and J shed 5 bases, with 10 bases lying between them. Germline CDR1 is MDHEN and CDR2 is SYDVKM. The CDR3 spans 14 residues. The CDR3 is CASSLLRGDQPQHF. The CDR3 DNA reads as TGTGCCAGCAGTTTACTGCGGGGTGATCAGCCCCAGCATTTT.

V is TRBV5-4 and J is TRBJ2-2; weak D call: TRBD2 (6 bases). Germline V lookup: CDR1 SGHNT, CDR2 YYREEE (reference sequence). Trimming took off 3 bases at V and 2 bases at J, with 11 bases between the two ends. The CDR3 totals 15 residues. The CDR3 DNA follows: TGTGCCAGCAGCTCGGGAGTGGGAAACACCGGGGAGCTGTTTTTT. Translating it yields CASSSGVGNTGELFF.

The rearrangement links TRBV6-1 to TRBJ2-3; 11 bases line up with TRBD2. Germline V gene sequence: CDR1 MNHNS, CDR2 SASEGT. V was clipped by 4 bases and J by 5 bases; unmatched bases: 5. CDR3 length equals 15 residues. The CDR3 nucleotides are TGTGCCAGCAGTGTAGCGGGAGGGGGGGGAGATACGCAGTATTTT. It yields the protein CASSVAGGGGDTQYF.

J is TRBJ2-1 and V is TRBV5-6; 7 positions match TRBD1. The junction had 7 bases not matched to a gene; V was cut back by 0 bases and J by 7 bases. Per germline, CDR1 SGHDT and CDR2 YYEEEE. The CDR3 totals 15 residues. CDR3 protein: CASSLVYRGENEQFF. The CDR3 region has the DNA TGTGCCAGCAGCTTGGTATACAGGGGAGAGAATGAGCAGTTCTTC.

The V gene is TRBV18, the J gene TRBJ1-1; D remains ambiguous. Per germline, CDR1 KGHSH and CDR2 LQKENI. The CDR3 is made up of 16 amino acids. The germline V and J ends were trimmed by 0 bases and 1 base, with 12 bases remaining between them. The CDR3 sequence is CASSPPIAEKNTEAFF. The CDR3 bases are TGTGCCAGCTCACCACCGATTGCGGAAAAGAACACTGAAGCTTTCTTT.

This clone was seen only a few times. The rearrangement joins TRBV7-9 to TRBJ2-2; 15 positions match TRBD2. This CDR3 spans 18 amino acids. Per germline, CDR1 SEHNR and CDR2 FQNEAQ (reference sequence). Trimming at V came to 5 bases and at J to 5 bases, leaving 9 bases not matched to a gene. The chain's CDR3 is CASSQGLAGGALTGELFF. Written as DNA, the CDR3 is TGTGCCAGCAGCCAAGGACTAGCGGGAGGGGCCCTTACCGGGGAGCTGTTTTTT. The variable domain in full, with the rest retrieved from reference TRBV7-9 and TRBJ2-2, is DTGVSQNPRHKITKRGQNVTFRCDPISEHNRLYWYRQTLGQGPEFLTYFQNEAQLEKSRLLSDRFSAERPKGSFSTLEIQRTEQGDSAMYLCASSQGLAGGALTGELFFGEGSRLTVL.

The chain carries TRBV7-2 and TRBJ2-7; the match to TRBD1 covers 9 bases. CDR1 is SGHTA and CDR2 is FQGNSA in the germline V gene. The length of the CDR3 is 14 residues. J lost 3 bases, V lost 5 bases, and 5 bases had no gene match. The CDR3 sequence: CASSRTGDLYEQYF. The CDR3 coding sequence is TGTGCCAGCAGCCGGACAGGGGACCTCTACGAGCAGTACTTC.

The CDR3 DNA reads TGTGCCTGGACGGGGGGAAAGACAGGGGGCTATGGCTACACCTTC. Translation: CAWTGGKTGGYGYTF. This rearrangement joins TRBV30 to TRBJ1-2; 9 positions match TRBD1. The V gene end was trimmed by 4 bases and the J gene end by 4 bases; junction bases not matched to a gene: 10. The germline gives CDR1 GTSNPN, CDR2 SVGIG (reference sequence). The CDR3 loop spans 15 amino acids.

CDR3 bases: TGTGCCAGTAGGCCGAGCTCTGGAAACACCATATATTTT. It codes for CASRPSSGNTIYF. The J gene is TRBJ1-3, the V gene TRBV19; D call uncertain. The CDR3 has 13 residues. Trimming removed 6 bases at V and 0 bases at J, with 6 bases between. In germline, CDR1 is LNHDA, CDR2 SQIVND (reference sequence).

CDR3 DNA sequence: TGTGCCAGTAGTACTCGGACTAAAGAGTTCTTC. Translated, it gives CASSTRTKEFF. The V and J genes are TRBV19 and TRBJ2-1; TRBD2 is a possible D gene (6 bases). The germline V gene encodes CDR1 LNHDA and CDR2 SQIVND (reference sequence). This CDR3 comprises 11 residues. Deletions cut 4 bases from V and 14 bases from J, with 12 bases between.

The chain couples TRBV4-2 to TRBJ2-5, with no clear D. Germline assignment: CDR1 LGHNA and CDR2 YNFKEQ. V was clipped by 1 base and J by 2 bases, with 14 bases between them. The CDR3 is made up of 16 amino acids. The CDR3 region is CASSQGSYLTQETQYF. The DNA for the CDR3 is TGTGCCAGCAGCCAAGGTAGTTATCTGACACAAGAGACCCAGTACTTC.

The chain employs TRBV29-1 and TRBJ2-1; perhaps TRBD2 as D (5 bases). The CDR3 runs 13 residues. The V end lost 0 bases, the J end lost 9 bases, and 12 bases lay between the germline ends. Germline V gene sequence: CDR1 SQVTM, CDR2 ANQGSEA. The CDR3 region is CSVEESLAGEQFF. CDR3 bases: TGCAGCGTTGAAGAAAGTCTGGCGGGTGAGCAGTTCTTC.

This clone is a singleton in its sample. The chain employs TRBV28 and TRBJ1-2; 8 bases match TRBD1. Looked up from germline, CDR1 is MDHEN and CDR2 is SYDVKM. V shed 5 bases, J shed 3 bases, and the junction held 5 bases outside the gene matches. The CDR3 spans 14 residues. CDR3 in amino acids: CASSPRQGHYGYTF. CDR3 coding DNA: TGTGCCAGCAGTCCGAGACAGGGGCACTATGGCTACACCTTC.

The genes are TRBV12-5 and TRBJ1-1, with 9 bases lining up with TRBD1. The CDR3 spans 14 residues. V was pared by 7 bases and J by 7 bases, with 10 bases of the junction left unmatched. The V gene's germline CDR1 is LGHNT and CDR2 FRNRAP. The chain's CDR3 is CASALGQGLGEAFF. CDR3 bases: TGTGCTAGTGCCCTGGGACAGGGTTTGGGTGAAGCTTTCTTT.

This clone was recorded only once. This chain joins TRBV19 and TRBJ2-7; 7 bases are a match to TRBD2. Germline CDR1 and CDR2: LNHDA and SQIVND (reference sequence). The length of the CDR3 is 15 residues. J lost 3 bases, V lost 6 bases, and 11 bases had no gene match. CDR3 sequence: CASRGSGTPLYEQYF. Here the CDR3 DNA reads TGTGCCAGTAGAGGAAGCGGGACCCCCCTCTACGAGCAGTACTTC.